A selection of T cell receptor beta chains follows, all from one sample in a study of T cell repertoires in cytomegalovirus infection. TCRdb recomputed calls from the reads with MiXCR, one row per CDR3 protein. The repertoire holds some 500,000 distinct CDR3 sequences, 40% seen once, with 48% in the top ten. These receptors lack a known antigen. Material: cultured PBMCs, obtained from culture after CMV antigen stimulation. Receptors were obtained from a human donor in good health (CMV status not recorded). Some clones in this sample may be carry-over from other donors' samples. CDR3s include the opening cysteine and the closing phenylalanine or tryptophan. Fields, in order: clone size, J gene, D gene, V gene, CDR3 protein, CDR3 DNA. The D gene is left open where the match is weak. A row's size may be missing; if present it is once, few, many or a size class.

>NA|TRBJ1-4|TRBD1|TRBV5-6
CASSRTGGADDEKLFF
TGTGCCAGCAGCCGGACAGGGGGCGCCGATGATGAAAAACTGTTTTTT
>few|TRBJ2-2|TRBD1|TRBV20-1
CSASRQGASTGELFF
TGCAGTGCTAGTCGGCAGGGGGCAAGCACCGGGGAGCTGTTTTTT
>few|TRBJ2-7|TRBD1|TRBV6-1
CASSQGAGQGYEQYF
TGTGCCAGCAGTCAAGGCGCCGGACAGGGCTACGAGCAGTACTTC
>NA|TRBJ1-1|TRBD1|TRBV2
CASKDRGTEAFF
TGTGCCAGCAAGGACAGGGGGACTGAAGCTTTCTTT
>NA|TRBJ2-1|TRBD2|TRBV24-1
CATSDPGLDQFF
TGTGCCACCAGTGACCCCGGACTAGATCAGTTCTTC
>NA|TRBJ2-3|TRBD2|TRBV7-2
CASSIGTSGSSDTQYF
TGTGCCAGCAGCATCGGGACTAGCGGGAGTTCAGATACGCAGTATTTT
>few|TRBJ2-7|TRBD2|TRBV19
CASSPTSVPYEQYF
TGTGCCAGTAGCCCGACTAGCGTCCCCTACGAGCAGTACTTC
>NA|TRBJ2-2|NA|TRBV11-2
CASSSILGELFF
TGTGCCAGCAGCTCCATTTTGGGCGAACTGTTTTTT
>many|TRBJ1-6|NA|TRBV7-6
CASSLMGDSPLHF
TGTGCCAGCAGCCTAATGGGTGATTCACCCCTCCACTTT
>NA|TRBJ1-1|NA|TRBV6-5
CASRRGAMSTEAFF
TGTGCCAGCAGGAGGGGGGCCATGAGCACTGAAGCTTTCTTT
>NA|TRBJ2-5|TRBD1|TRBV7-2
CASSSGQGAQETQYF
TGTGCCAGCAGCTCAGGACAGGGGGCCCAAGAGACCCAGTACTTC
>few|TRBJ2-3|TRBD2|TRBV28
CASRVGGGTDTQYF
TGTGCCAGCAGAGTTGGGGGGGGCACAGATACGCAGTATTTT